This T cell receptor beta chain was captured in a study of STAT5B mutations in CD4+ large granular lymphocyte leukemia. Study-level findings and limits: Compared with healthy controls (2/35), patient top clones favored TRBV06 (8/27). Without putative leukemic clones, patient CD4-sorted repertoires remained more clonal than healthy CD4+ repertoires.

Points on this clone: Its antigen is still unknown.

The assay was run at survey level. TCRdb's copy holds only in-frame clones and misses some; the assay was immunoSEQ multiplex PCR. Of about 31,000 clones listed, around 90% were seen once; the top ten hold about 0.41%. Germline V gene data show CDR1 as SGHTA and CDR2 as FQGTGA. The V end lost 5 bases, the J end lost 1 base, and 11 bases lay between the germline ends. CDR3 length: 14 residues. Sequenced material: CD4+ T cells from blood buffy coats. The chain links TRBV7-3 to TRBJ2-5; maybe TRBD1 (6 bases). The clonotype comes from a human donor in good health. The CDR3, as DNA: TGTGCCAGCAGCCCCGCAGGGGCCCAAGAGACCCAGTACTTC. Its translation is CASSPAGAQETQYF.